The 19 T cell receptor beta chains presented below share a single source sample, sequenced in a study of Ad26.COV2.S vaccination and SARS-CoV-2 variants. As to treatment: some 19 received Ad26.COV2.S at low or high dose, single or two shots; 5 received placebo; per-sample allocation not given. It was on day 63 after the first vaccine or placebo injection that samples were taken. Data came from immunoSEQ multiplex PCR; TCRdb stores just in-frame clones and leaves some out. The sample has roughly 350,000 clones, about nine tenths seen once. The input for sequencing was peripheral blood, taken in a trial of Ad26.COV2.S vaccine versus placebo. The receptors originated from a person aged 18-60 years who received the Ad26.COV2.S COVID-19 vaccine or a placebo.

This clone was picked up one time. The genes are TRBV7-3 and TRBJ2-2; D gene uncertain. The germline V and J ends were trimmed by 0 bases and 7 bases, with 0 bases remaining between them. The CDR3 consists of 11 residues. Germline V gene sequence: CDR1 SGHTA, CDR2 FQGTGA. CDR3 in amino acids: CASSLTGELFF. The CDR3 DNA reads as TGTGCCAGCAGCTTAACCGGGGAGCTGTTTTTT.

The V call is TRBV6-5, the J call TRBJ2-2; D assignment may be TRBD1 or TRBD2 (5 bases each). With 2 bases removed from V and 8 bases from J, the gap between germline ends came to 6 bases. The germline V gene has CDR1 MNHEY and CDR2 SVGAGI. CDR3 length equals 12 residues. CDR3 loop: CASSYGGGELFF. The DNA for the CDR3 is TGTGCCAGCAGTTACGGGGGAGGGGAGCTGTTTTTT.

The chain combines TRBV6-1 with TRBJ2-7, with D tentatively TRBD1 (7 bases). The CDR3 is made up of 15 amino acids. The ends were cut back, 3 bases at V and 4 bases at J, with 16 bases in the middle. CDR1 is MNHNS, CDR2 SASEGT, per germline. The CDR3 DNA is TGTGCCAGCAGTGACCCGCGGGACAGAAGATACGAGCAGTACTTC. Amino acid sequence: CASSDPRDRRYEQYF.

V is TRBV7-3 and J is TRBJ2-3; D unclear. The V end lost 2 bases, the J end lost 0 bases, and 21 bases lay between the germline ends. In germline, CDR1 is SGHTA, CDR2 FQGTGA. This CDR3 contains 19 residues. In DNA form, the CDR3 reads TGTGCCAGCAGCTTATATGGTCTTGGCTCGATCCAAAGCACAGATACGCAGTATTTT. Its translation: CASSLYGLGSIQSTDTQYF.

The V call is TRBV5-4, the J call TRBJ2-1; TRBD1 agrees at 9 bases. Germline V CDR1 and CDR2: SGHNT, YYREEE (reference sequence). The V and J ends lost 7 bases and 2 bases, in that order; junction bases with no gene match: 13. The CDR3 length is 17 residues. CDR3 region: CASRDRAIPNPYNEQFF. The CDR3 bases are TGTGCCAGCCGGGACAGGGCTATCCCTAACCCCTACAATGAGCAGTTCTTC.

CDR3 nucleotide sequence: TGTGCCAGCAGTTACGCGACAGGTAGCTCCTACAATGAGCAGTTCTTC. This gives the protein CASSYATGSSYNEQFF. The chain recombines TRBV6-6 with TRBJ2-1; D might be TRBD1 (6 bases). CDR3 length equals 16 residues. Between the trimmed V and J ends, which lost 2 bases and 0 bases, there was a span of 11 bases. Germline V lookup: CDR1 MNHNY, CDR2 SVGAGI (reference sequence).

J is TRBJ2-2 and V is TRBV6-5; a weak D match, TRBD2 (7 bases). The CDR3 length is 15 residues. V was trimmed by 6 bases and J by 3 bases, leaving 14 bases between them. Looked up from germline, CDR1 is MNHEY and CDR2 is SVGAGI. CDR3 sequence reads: CASRLGGGHTGELFF. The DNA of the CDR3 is TGTGCCAGCAGGCTTGGGGGGGGCCACACCGGGGAGCTGTTTTTT.

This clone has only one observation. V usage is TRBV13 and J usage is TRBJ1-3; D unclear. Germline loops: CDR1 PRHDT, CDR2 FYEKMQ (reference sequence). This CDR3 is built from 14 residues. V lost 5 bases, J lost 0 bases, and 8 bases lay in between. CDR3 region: CASSRSISGNTIYF. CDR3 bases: TGTGCCAGCAGCCGCAGTATCTCTGGAAACACCATATATTTT.

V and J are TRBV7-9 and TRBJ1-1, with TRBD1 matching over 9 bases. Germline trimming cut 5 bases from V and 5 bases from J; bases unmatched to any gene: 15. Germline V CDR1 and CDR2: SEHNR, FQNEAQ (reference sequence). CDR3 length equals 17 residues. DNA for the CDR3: TGTGCCAGCAGCGTAACCGGTCTTCGGACAGGGGAGACTGAAGCTTTCTTT. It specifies CASSVTGLRTGETEAFF.

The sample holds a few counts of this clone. CDR3 nucleotides: TGTGCCAGCAGCCCCTCGGACAGTGCTGATGGCTACACCTTC. Its translation is CASSPSDSADGYTF. The chain recombines TRBV9 with TRBJ1-2; weak D call: TRBD1 (6 bases). This CDR3 is built from 14 residues. Germline V gene lookup returns CDR1 SGDLS and CDR2 YYNGEE. V was cut by 4 bases and J by 6 bases, with 16 bases left in between.

CDR3 in amino acids: CASSPGEGGANEQFF. The CDR3 region has the DNA TGCGCCAGCAGCCCCGGGGAGGGTGGGGCGAATGAGCAGTTCTTC. The chain joins TRBV5-1 to TRBJ2-1; 7 positions agree with TRBD2. The germline gives CDR1 SGHRS, CDR2 YFSETQ. Trimming cost V 4 bases and J 7 bases; bases outside gene matches: 11. The CDR3 runs 15 residues.

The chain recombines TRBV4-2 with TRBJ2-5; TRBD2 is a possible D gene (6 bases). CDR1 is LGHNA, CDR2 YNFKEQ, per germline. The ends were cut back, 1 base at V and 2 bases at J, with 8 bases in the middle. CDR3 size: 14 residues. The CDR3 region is CASSQAGDQETQYF. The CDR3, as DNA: TGTGCCAGCAGCCAAGCGGGGGATCAAGAGACCCAGTACTTC.

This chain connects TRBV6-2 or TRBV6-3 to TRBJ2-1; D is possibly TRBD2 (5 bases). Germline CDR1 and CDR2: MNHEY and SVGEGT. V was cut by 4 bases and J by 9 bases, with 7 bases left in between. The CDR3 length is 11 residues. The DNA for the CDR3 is TGTGCCAGCAGTTCTAGCCCTGAGCAGTTCTTC. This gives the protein CASSSSPEQFF.

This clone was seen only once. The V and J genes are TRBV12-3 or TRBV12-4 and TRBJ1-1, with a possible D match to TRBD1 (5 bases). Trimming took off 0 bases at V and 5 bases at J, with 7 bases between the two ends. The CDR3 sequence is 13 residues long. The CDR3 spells CASSLARGTEAFF. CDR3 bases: TGTGCCAGCAGTTTAGCTCGGGGGACTGAAGCTTTCTTT.

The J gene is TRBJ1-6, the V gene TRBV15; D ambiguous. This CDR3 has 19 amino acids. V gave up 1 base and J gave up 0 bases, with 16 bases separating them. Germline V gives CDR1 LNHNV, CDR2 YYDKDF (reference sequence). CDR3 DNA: TGTGCCACCAGCAGAGGACGGGCGGAGTCGAGCTCCTATAATTCACCCCTCCACTTT. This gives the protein CATSRGRAESSSYNSPLHF.

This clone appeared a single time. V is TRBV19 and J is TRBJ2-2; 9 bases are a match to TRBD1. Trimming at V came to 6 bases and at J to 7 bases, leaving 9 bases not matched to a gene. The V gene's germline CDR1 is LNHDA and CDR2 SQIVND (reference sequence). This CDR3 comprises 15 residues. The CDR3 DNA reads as TGTGCCAGTAGGCTCGGGACAGGGAATTTCGGGGAGCTGTTTTTT. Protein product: CASRLGTGNFGELFF.

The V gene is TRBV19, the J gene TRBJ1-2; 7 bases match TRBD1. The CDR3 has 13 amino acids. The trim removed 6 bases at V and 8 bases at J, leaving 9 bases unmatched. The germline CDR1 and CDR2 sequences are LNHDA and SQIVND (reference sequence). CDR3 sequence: CASRDRAQSGYTF. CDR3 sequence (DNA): TGTGCCAGTAGAGACAGGGCCCAGAGCGGCTACACCTTC.

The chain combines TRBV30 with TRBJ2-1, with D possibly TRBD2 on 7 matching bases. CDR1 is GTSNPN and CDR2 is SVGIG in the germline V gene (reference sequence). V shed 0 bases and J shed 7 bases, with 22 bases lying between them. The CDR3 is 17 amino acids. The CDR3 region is CAWSVTRGGGGANEQFF. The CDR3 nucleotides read TGTGCCTGGAGTGTAACCCGTGGTGGGGGGGGCGCAAATGAGCAGTTCTTC.

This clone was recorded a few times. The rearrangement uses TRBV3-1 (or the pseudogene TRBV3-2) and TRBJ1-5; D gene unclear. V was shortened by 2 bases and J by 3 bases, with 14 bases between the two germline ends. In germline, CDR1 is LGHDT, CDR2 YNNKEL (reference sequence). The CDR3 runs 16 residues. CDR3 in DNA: TGTGCCAGCAGCCAAAACTCGCCCCGGATCAATCAGCCCCAGCATTTT. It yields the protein CASSQNSPRINQPQHF.